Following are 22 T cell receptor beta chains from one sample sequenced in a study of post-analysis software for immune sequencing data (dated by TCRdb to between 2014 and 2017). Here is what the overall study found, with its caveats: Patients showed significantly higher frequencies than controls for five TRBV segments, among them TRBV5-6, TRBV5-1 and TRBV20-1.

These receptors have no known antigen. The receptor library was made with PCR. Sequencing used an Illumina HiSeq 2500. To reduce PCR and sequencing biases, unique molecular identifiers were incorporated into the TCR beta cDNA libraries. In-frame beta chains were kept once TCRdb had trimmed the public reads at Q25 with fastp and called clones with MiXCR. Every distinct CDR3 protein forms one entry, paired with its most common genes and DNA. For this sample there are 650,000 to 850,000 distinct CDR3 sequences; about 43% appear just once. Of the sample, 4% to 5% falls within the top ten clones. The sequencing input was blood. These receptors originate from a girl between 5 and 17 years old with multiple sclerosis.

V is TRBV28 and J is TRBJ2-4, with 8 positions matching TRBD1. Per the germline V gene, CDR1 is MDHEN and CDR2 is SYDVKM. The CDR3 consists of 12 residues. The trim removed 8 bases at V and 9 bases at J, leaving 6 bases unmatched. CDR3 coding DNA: TGTGCCAGCCGGACAGGGAATGGCATTCAGTACTTC. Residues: CASRTGNGIQYF.

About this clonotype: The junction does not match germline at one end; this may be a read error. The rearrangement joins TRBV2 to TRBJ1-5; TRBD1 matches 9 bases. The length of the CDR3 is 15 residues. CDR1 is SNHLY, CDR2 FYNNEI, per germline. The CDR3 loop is CASSPRTGDNQPRHF. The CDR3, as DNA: TGTGCCAGCAGTCCCCGGACAGGGGACAATCAGCCCCGGCATTTT.

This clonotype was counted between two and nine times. The CDR3 DNA sequence: TGTGCCAGCAGACAGGGGAGGTCCTACGAGCAGTACTTC. Residues: CASRQGRSYEQYF. This sequence joins TRBV27 and TRBJ2-7; D is possibly TRBD1 (7 bases). The germline CDR1 and CDR2 sequences are MNHEY and SMNVEV (reference sequence). This CDR3 is built from 13 residues. Trimming took off 6 bases at V and 1 base at J, with 10 bases between the two ends.

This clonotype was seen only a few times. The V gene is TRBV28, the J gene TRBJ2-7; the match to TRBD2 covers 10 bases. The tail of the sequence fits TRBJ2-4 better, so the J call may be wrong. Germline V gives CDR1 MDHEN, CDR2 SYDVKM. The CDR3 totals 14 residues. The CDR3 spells CASSPSGSAFIQYF. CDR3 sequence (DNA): TGTGCCAGCAGTCCTAGCGGGAGCGCGTTCATTCAGTACTTC.

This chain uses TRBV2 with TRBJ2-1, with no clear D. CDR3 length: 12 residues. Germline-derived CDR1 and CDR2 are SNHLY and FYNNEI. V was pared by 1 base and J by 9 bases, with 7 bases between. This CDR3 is CASSEGPTEQFF. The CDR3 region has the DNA TGTGCCAGCAGTGAAGGGCCAACTGAGCAGTTCTTC.

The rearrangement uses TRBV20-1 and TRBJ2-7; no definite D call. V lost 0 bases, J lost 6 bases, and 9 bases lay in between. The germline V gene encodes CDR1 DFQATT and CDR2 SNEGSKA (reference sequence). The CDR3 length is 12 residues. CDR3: CSAREREAEQYF. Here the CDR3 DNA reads TGCAGTGCTAGAGAAAGGGAAGCCGAGCAGTACTTC.

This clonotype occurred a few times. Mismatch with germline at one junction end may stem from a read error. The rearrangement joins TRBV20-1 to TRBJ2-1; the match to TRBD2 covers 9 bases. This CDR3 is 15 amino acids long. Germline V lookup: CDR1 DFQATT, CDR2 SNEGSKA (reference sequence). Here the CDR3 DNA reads TGCAGTGTTAGAGACCGAGCGGGAGGCTACAATGAGCAGTTCTTC. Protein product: CSVRDRAGGYNEQFF.

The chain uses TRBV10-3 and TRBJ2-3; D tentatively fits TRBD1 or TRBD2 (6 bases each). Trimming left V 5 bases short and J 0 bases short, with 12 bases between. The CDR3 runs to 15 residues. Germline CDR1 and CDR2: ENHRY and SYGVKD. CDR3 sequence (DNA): TGTGCCATCAGTCTGGGGGGCGGGAGCACAGATACGCAGTATTTT. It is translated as CAISLGGGSTDTQYF.

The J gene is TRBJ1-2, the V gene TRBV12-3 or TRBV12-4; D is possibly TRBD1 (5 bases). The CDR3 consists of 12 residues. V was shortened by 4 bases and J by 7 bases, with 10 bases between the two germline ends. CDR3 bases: TGTGCCAGCAGTTATAGGGGTTCTGGCTACACCTTC. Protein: CASSYRGSGYTF.

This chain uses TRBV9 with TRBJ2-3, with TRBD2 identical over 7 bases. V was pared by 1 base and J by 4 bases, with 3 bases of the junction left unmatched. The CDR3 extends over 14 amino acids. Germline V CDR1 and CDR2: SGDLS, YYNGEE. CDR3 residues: CASSVPTSPDTQYF. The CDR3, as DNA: TGTGCCAGCAGCGTACCGACTAGCCCAGATACGCAGTATTTT.

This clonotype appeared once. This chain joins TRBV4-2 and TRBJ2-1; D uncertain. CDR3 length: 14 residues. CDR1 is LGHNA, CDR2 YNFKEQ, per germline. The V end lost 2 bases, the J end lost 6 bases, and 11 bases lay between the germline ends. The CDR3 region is CASSQSSDPNEQFF. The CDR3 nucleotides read TGTGCCAGCAGCCAATCTAGTGACCCCAATGAGCAGTTCTTC.

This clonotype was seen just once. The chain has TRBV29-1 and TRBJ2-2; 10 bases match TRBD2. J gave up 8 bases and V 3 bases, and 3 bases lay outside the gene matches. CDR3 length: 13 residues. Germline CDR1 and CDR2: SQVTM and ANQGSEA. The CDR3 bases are TGCAGCGTTGATGCTAGCGGGAGAGGGGAGCTGTTTTTT. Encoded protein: CSVDASGRGELFF.

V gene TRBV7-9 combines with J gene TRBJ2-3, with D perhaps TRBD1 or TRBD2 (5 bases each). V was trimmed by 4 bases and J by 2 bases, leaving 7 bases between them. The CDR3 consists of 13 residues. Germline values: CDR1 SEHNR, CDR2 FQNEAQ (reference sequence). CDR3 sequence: CASSWDPTDTQYF. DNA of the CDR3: TGTGCCAGCAGCTGGGACCCCACAGATACGCAGTATTTT.

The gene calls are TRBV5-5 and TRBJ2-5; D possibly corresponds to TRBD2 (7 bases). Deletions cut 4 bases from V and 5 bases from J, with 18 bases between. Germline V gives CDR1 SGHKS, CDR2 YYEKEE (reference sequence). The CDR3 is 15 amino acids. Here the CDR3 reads CASSPVTGGSETQYF. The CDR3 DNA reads TGTGCCAGCAGCCCGGTGACAGGCGGGAGCGAGACCCAGTACTTC. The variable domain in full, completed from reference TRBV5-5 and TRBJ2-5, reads DAGVTQSPTHLIKTRGQQVTLRCSPISGHKSVSWYQQVLGQGPQFIFQYYEKEERGRGNFPDRFSARQFPNYSSELNVNALLLGDSALYLCASSPVTGGSETQYFGPGTRLLVL.

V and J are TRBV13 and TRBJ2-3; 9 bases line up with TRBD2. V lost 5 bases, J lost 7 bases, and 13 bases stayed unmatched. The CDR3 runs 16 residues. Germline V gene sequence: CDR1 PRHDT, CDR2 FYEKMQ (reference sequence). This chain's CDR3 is CASSPEVMREGYTQYF. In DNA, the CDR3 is TGTGCCAGCAGCCCCGAAGTTATGCGGGAGGGCTATACGCAGTATTTT.

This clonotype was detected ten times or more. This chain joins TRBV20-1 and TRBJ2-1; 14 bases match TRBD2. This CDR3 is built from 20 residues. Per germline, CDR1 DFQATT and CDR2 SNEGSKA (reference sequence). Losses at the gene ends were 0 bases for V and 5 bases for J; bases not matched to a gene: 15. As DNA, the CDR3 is TGCAGTGCTAGAGATCCCTTTGGACTAGCGGGAGGCCTAACTAACAATGAGCAGTTCTTC. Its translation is CSARDPFGLAGGLTNNEQFF.

The CDR3 protein is CASSYPGGVPSYEQYF. CDR3 nucleotides: TGTGCCAGCAGTTACCCTGGCGGGGTCCCCTCCTACGAGCAGTACTTC. The chain links TRBV6-6 to TRBJ2-4; D may be TRBD2 (6 bases). The end of the DNA is better explained by TRBJ2-7, so the J call may be wrong. The CDR3 has 16 residues. Germline V gene sequence: CDR1 MNHNY, CDR2 SVGAGI (reference sequence).

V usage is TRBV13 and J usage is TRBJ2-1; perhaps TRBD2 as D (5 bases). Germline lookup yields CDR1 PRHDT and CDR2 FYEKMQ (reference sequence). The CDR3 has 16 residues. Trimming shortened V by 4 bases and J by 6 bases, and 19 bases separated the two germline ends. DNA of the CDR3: TGTGCCAGCAGCTCGGTATCGGGGAAGGGAAGCAATGAGCAGTTCTTC. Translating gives CASSSVSGKGSNEQFF.

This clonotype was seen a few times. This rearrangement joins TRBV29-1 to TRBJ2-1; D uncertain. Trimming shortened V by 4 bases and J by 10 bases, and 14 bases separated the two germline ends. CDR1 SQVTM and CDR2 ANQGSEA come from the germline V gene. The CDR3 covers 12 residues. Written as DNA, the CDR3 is TGCAGCGTTGTCGGCCGGACCGTAGAGCAGTTCTTC. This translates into CSVVGRTVEQFF.

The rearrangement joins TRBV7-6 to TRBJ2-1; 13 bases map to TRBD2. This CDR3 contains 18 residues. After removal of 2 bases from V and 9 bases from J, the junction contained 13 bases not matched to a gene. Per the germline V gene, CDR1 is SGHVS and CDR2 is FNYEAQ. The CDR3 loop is CASSLPGTSGTTYGEQFF. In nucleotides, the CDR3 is TGTGCCAGCAGCTTACCTGGGACTAGCGGGACTACCTACGGTGAGCAGTTCTTC. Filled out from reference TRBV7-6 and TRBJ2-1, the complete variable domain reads GAGVSQSPRYKVTKRGQDVALRCDPISGHVSLYWYRQALGQGPEFLTYFNYEAQQDKSGLPNDRFSAERPEGSISTLTIQRTEQRDSAMYRCASSLPGTSGTTYGEQFFGPGTRLTVL.

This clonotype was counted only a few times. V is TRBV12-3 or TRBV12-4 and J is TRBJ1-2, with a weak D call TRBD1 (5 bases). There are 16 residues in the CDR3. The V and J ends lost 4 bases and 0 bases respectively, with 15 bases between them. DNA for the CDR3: TGTGCCAGCAGTTCAGCTTCAGGGAAAACTAACTATGGCTACACCTTC. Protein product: CASSSASGKTNYGYTF.

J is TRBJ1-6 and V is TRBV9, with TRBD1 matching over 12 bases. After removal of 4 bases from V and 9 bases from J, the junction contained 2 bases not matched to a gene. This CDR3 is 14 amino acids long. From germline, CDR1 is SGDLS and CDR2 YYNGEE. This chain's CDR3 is CASSTGQGASPLHF. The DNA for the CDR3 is TGTGCCAGCAGCACGGGACAGGGGGCTTCACCCCTCCACTTT.